The 21 T cell receptor beta chains listed next were all sequenced from one sample in a study of T cells after yellow fever vaccination. TCRdb independently ran MiXCR on the 5' RACE reads; one entry per CDR3 protein. The sample records roughly 120,000 distinct CDR3 sequences, roughly 7.9% being singletons. The specimen comprised CD4+ T cells sorted from PBMCs, sampled roughly 45 days after the first yellow fever vaccination. The receptors were gathered from a man younger than 30 who received the YFV17D yellow fever vaccine.

This clonotype has at least ten counts. The V call is TRBV10-3, the J call TRBJ2-2, with D perhaps TRBD1 or TRBD2 (5 bases each). The length of the CDR3 is 12 residues. Per the germline V gene, CDR1 is ENHRY and CDR2 is SYGVKD. The V end was cut by 5 bases, the J end by 9 bases, with 10 bases between. The CDR3 loop is CAISLEGRELFF. The CDR3, as DNA: TGTGCCATCAGTTTAGAGGGGCGGGAGCTGTTTTTT.

This chain joins TRBV20-1 and TRBJ2-5; 9 nucleotides align to TRBD2. CDR1 is DFQATT, CDR2 SNEGSKA, per germline (reference sequence). V was pared by 6 bases and J by 4 bases, with 15 bases of the junction left unmatched. The CDR3 length is 16 residues. The CDR3 here is CSAGIRGGGARETQYF. The CDR3, as DNA: TGCAGTGCCGGGATAAGGGGCGGGGGGGCCCGAGAGACCCAGTACTTC.

The chain links TRBV6-2 or TRBV6-3 to TRBJ2-5; 7 positions agree with TRBD2. This CDR3 is 15 amino acids long. The germline gives CDR1 MNHEY, CDR2 SVGEGT. Losses at the gene ends were 7 bases for V and 5 bases for J; bases not matched to a gene: 13. The CDR3 spells CASTSRKKRDETQYF. CDR3 coding DNA: TGTGCCAGCACCAGTCGAAAGAAGCGGGATGAGACCCAGTACTTC.

In this sample, this clonotype turned up many times. J is TRBJ1-2 and V is TRBV29-1; D unresolved. Germline lookup yields CDR1 SQVTM and CDR2 ANQGSEA. The CDR3 is 13 amino acids. V lost 4 bases and J lost 5, with 14 bases in between. The CDR3 reads CSVVGRTTYGYTF. In nucleotides, the CDR3 is TGCAGCGTTGTCGGCCGTACAACTTATGGCTACACCTTC.

This clonotype appeared a few times. The rearrangement uses TRBV7-9 and TRBJ1-1; tentative D call: TRBD1 (5 bases). CDR1 SEHNR and CDR2 FQNEAQ come from the germline V gene (reference sequence). The CDR3 runs to 13 residues. Trimming took off 3 bases at V and 12 bases at J, with 17 bases between the two ends. The CDR3 reads CASSFEAGGIPFF. The CDR3 DNA sequence: TGTGCCAGCAGCTTTGAAGCGGGGGGTATTCCTTTCTTT.

This rearrangement joins TRBV3-1 to TRBJ1-1, with TRBD1 matching 9 bases. Per germline, CDR1 LGHDT and CDR2 YNNKEL (reference sequence). This CDR3 region has 14 residues. V was pared by 0 bases and J by 5 bases, with 1 base of the junction left unmatched. CDR3 sequence (DNA): TGTGCCAGCAGCCAAGAGACAGGGGGTACTGAAGCTTTCTTT. It specifies CASSQETGGTEAFF.

This clonotype was counted many times. The chain carries TRBV5-1 and TRBJ1-1; 8 nucleotides agree with TRBD1. Germline CDR1 reads SGHRS; CDR2 reads YFSETQ. Unmatched junction bases numbered 7, after V lost 2 bases and J lost 1 base. The length of the CDR3 is 16 residues. CDR3 nucleotide sequence: TGCGCCAGCAGCTTCGGACAGGGTTGGGGGAACACTGAAGCTTTCTTT. This translates into CASSFGQGWGNTEAFF.

J is TRBJ2-7 and V is TRBV12-3 or TRBV12-4; the D call may be TRBD1 or TRBD2 (6 bases each). V lost 5 bases and J lost 7, with 21 bases in between. The CDR3 spans 15 residues. The CDR3 here is CASSHTGGPLSEQYF. DNA for the CDR3: TGTGCCAGCAGTCACACCGGGGGCCCCCTGAGTGAGCAGTACTTC.

The table lists this clonotype with many counts. V gene TRBV10-3 combines with J gene TRBJ2-5; 12 bases fit TRBD2. Germline CDR1 is ENHRY and CDR2 is SYGVKD. The CDR3 is 15 residues long. Germline trimming cut 10 bases from V and 1 base from J; bases unmatched to any gene: 7. The CDR3 bases are TGTGCCAGCCTCCCTAGCGGGGGGGCCCAAGAGACCCAGTACTTC. It translates to CASLPSGGAQETQYF.

This clonotype came up many times. The chain combines TRBV6-5 with TRBJ2-7, with D unclear. From germline, CDR1 is MNHEY and CDR2 SVGAGI. The CDR3 length is 15 residues. Trimming removed 0 bases from V and 0 bases from J, with 9 bases in between. CDR3 nucleotide sequence: TGTGCCAGCAGTTACTCCCCGAAGGGCTCCTACGAGCAGTACGTC. Protein sequence: CASSYSPKGSYEQYV.

The chain employs TRBV2 and TRBJ2-7; TRBD1 might be the D (5 bases). CDR1 is SNHLY, CDR2 FYNNEI, per germline. The CDR3 has 19 amino acids. Between the trimmed V and J ends, which lost 8 bases and 0 bases, there was a span of 29 bases. The CDR3 protein is CASSGTRVLPTLSSYEQYV. CDR3 DNA sequence: TGTGCCAGCTCTGGAACCAGGGTACTTCCCACACTTTCCTCCTACGAGCAGTACGTC.

This clonotype was observed at least ten times. The CDR3 DNA is TGTGCCTGGAGTGTACCGCCCGGGGCTTCGGCGCAGTACTTC. Protein sequence: CAWSVPPGASAQYF. The rearrangement links TRBV30 to TRBJ2-7; D assignment may be TRBD1 or TRBD2 (5 bases each). Germline lookup yields CDR1 GTSNPN and CDR2 SVGIG (reference sequence). This CDR3 comprises 14 residues. The V and J ends lost 0 bases and 9 bases respectively, with 18 bases between them.

This clonotype was seen at least ten times. V is TRBV7-2 and J is TRBJ2-3; 7 bases fit TRBD2. The germline V gene encodes CDR1 SGHTA and CDR2 FQGNSA. The CDR3 is made up of 16 amino acids. J gave up 6 bases and V 6 bases, and 15 bases lay outside the gene matches. CDR3 region: CASRSGAAPGRDTQYF. The CDR3 DNA reads as TGTGCCAGCAGAAGCGGGGCAGCCCCCGGTCGGGATACGCAGTATTTT.

This clonotype was seen repeatedly, ten times or more. The rearrangement uses TRBV30 and TRBJ1-1; D gene ambiguous. The CDR3 covers 13 residues. Trimming left V 4 bases short and J 1 base short, with 10 bases between. The germline gives CDR1 GTSNPN, CDR2 SVGIG (reference sequence). The CDR3 nucleotides read TGTGCCTGGACTCGTGGTGGGAACACTGAAGCTTTCTTT. Translating it yields CAWTRGGNTEAFF. The complete variable domain, with remaining parts taken from reference TRBV30 and TRBJ1-1, reads SQTIHQWPATLVQPVGSPLSLECTVEGTSNPNLYWYRQAAGRGLQLLFYSVGIGQISSEVPQNLSASRPQDRQFILSSKKLLLSDSGFYLCAWTRGGNTEAFFGQGTRLTVV.

This clonotype was found many times. The CDR3 protein is CASSLTRQGAVQYF. CDR3 in DNA: TGTGCCAGCAGCTTAACCCGACAGGGGGCGGTCCAGTACTTC. The chain joins TRBV7-2 to TRBJ2-7; the match to TRBD1 covers 10 bases. The germline gives CDR1 SGHTA, CDR2 FQGNSA. The CDR3 consists of 14 residues. The V gene end was trimmed by 2 bases and the J gene end by 10 bases; junction bases not matched to a gene: 8.

This clonotype occurred a few times. The chain links TRBV23-1 to TRBJ2-5; D gene ambiguous. TRBV23-1 is marked as an open reading frame, function uncertain. The CDR3 spans 16 residues. V was shortened by 9 bases and J by 5 bases, with 25 bases between the two germline ends. The CDR3 loop reads CASRMIDGRKQETQYF. Written as DNA, the CDR3 is TGCGCCAGTAGAATGATCGACGGCAGGAAGCAGGAGACCCAGTACTTC.

There are many counts of this clonotype. The chain joins TRBV6-5 to TRBJ1-5, with D tentatively TRBD1 (6 bases). CDR1 MNHEY and CDR2 SVGAGI come from the germline V gene. Trimming took 7 bases from V and 3 from J, leaving 19 bases between them. This CDR3 region has 16 residues. In nucleotides, the CDR3 is TGTGCCAGCATGTTGAACCCAGGACAGTCCAATCAGCCCCAGCATTTT. It translates to CASMLNPGQSNQPQHF.

The chain combines TRBV3-1 with TRBJ1-3, with D unclear. The V and J ends lost 1 base and 4 bases respectively, with 5 bases between them. CDR3 length: 13 residues. Germline CDR1 reads LGHDT; CDR2 reads YNNKEL (reference sequence). The CDR3 DNA reads as TGTGCCAGCAGCCAAGGAGCGGGAAACACCATATATTTT. Translating gives CASSQGAGNTIYF.

This clonotype was counted many times. The chain carries TRBV12-3 or TRBV12-4 and TRBJ2-7; D ambiguous. With 7 bases removed from V and 3 bases from J, the gap between germline ends came to 13 bases. The CDR3 is made up of 13 amino acids. CDR3 bases: TGTGCCAGCAAAAACACGGGTAGCTACGAGCAGTACTTC. The encoded protein is CASKNTGSYEQYF.

This clonotype appeared many times. The V call is TRBV20-1, the J call TRBJ2-2; 11 nucleotides line up with TRBD2. The V gene's germline CDR1 is DFQATT and CDR2 SNEGSKA (reference sequence). The CDR3 length is 16 residues. The V gene end was trimmed by 5 bases and the J gene end by 2 bases; junction bases not matched to a gene: 7. The CDR3 DNA reads as TGCAGTGCTGAAACCGGGACTAGCGGAAACACCGGGGAGCTGTTTTTT. This encodes CSAETGTSGNTGELFF.

This clonotype was counted many times. The V and J genes are TRBV28 and TRBJ1-6; D is unclear. The CDR3 extends over 13 amino acids. Per germline, CDR1 MDHEN and CDR2 SYDVKM. V lost 6 bases to trimming and J lost 10 bases, with 13 bases between them. CDR3 in amino acids: CASSSGPVSPLHF. The CDR3 DNA is TGTGCCAGCAGCTCTGGGCCTGTATCACCCCTCCACTTT.